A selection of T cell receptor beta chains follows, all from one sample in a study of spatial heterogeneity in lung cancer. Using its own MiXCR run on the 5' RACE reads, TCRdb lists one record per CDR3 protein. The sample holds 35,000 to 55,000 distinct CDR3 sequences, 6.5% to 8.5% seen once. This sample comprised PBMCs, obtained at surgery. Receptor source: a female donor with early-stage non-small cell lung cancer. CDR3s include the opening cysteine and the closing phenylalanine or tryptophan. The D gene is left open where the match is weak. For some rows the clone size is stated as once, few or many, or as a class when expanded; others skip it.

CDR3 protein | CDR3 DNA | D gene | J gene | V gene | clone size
CATKYRRGRRKLFF | TGTGCCACCAAGTATCGGAGAGGACGCCGAAAACTGTTTTTT | . | TRBJ1-4 | TRBV19 | many
CASSYTPHNYGYTF | TGTGCCAGCAGTTACACACCGCATAACTATGGCTACACCTTC | . | TRBJ1-2 | TRBV6-5 | once
CATQIYNEQFF | TGTGCCACCCAGATCTACAATGAGCAGTTCTTC | . | TRBJ2-1 | TRBV6-6 | many
CASSLQGLTGNTEAFF | TGCGCCAGCAGCTTGCAAGGGTTAACGGGGAACACTGAAGCTTTCTTT | . | TRBJ1-1 | TRBV5-1 | few
CASSMWAGGGTEAFF | TGTGCCAGTAGTATGTGGGCAGGAGGCGGAACTGAAGCTTTCTTT | . | TRBJ1-1 | TRBV19 | once
CASSLGLGQETQYF | TGTGCCAGCAGCTTGGGACTAGGGCAAGAGACCCAGTACTTC | . | TRBJ2-5 | TRBV5-5 | many
CASSFRDRGIDTQYF | TGCGCCAGCAGCTTCCGGGACAGGGGGATAGATACGCAGTATTTT | TRBD1 | TRBJ2-3 | TRBV5-1 | many
CATRQPGNTEAFF | TGTGCCACCAGACAACCGGGGAACACTGAAGCTTTCTTT | . | TRBJ1-1 | TRBV24-1 | once
CASSLDRATYEQYF | TGTGCCAGCAGCTTAGACAGGGCCACCTACGAGCAGTACTTC | . | TRBJ2-7 | TRBV11-2 | .
CASRTSRDYNQPQHF | TGTGCCAGTAGAACGTCTCGGGATTACAATCAGCCCCAGCATTTT | . | TRBJ1-5 | TRBV19 | few
CASSISITGPPGGYTF | TGTGCCAGCAGCATTAGTATTACGGGGCCACCGGGGGGCTACACCTTC | . | TRBJ1-2 | TRBV7-9 | many